The rows below give T cell receptor beta chains drawn from one sample of a study of blood T cell repertoires in COVID-19. Method: immunoSEQ multiplex PCR; TCRdb's copy keeps in-frame clones and lacks some. Among 150,000 to 200,000 clones listed, approximately 90% were seen once. The sequenced sample consisted of peripheral blood. Receptors originate from a man younger than 35 with acute or convalescent COVID-19. CDR3s include the opening cysteine and the closing phenylalanine or tryptophan. The D gene is left open where the match is weak. The size field is filled for only some rows; it gives once, few, many or a size class.

d_gene,v_gene,j_gene,abundance,CDR3nt,CDR3aa
TRBD1,TRBV12-5,TRBJ1-1,NA,TGTGCTAGTGGTCGGACAGGATTTTTGAACACTGAAGCTTTCTTT,CASGRTGFLNTEAFF
NA,TRBV7-9,TRBJ2-3,NA,TGTGCCAGCAGCTTATCGATACCGGGACTTTACACAGATACGCAGTATTTT,CASSLSIPGLYTDTQYF
TRBD2,TRBV4-1,TRBJ2-5,NA,TGCGCCAGCAGCCAAGATCCCCTTAGACTAGCGGAAGAAGAGGTGGAGACCCAGTACTTC,CASSQDPLRLAEEEVETQYF
TRBD1,TRBV2,TRBJ1-2,NA,TGTGCCAGCGGACAGGGGGCCTATGGCTACACCTTC,CASGQGAYGYTF
TRBD1,TRBV5-5,TRBJ1-2,NA,TGTGCCAGCAGCTTGGTTCCAGGGGGCACCTATGGCTACACCTTC,CASSLVPGGTYGYTF
NA,TRBV18,TRBJ2-1,NA,TGTGCCAGCTCACCTGGTCAGAAAAACAATGAGCAGTTCTTC,CASSPGQKNNEQFF
NA,TRBV20-1,TRBJ1-5,NA,TGCAGTGCTAGTCCCAGGGTTAGTCAGCCCCAGCATTTT,CSASPRVSQPQHF
TRBD1,TRBV25-1,TRBJ1-1,NA,TGTGCCAGCAGTCCCTCAACAGGGGGCACTGAAGCTTTCTTT,CASSPSTGGTEAFF
TRBD1,TRBV5-1,TRBJ1-1,NA,TGCGCCAGCAGCTTGGAGGCAGGGGGCATATTAGAAGCTTTCTTT,CASSLEAGGILEAFF
NA,TRBV18,TRBJ1-2,few,TGTGCCAGCTCACCTCCCGAACAGGGTCTCTATGGCTACACCTTC,CASSPPEQGLYGYTF
TRBD1,TRBV11-2,TRBJ1-1,NA,TGTGCCAGCAGCCCCGACAGGGGAAAGGCTGAAGCTTTCTTT,CASSPDRGKAEAFF
TRBD1,TRBV7-6,TRBJ2-6,NA,TGTGCCAGCAGCCTAAAGTATCAGGGGGCAACTGGGGCCAACGTCCTGACTTTC,CASSLKYQGATGANVLTF
NA,TRBV12-3/TRBV12-4,TRBJ2-7,NA,TGTGCCAGCAGTTTAAGAGGAGAGCAGTACTTC,CASSLRGEQYF
NA,TRBV5-1,TRBJ1-4,NA,TGCGCCAGCAGCGTCGGGTTTTCAACTAATGAAAAACTGTTTTTT,CASSVGFSTNEKLFF
NA,TRBV4-1,TRBJ1-4,once,TGCGCCAGCAGCCAAGCCGGACTAAATGAAAAACTGTTTTTT,CASSQAGLNEKLFF
TRBD2,TRBV12-5,TRBJ2-3,NA,TGTGCTAGTGCTCGAGGTAGCGGGGGCCCTAGCACAGATACGCAGTATTTT,CASARGSGGPSTDTQYF
TRBD1,TRBV6-6,TRBJ1-5,NA,TGTGCCAGCAGTCCGACAGGGATTCGGGTGGGAGTCAATCAGCCCCAGCATTTT,CASSPTGIRVGVNQPQHF
TRBD2,TRBV5-1,TRBJ2-1,NA,TGCGCCAGCAGCTCTACTAGCGGGAGCTCTAATGAGCAGTTCTTC,CASSSTSGSSNEQFF
TRBD1,TRBV9,TRBJ1-2,NA,TGTGCCAGCAGCGTAGATCGGACAGGGCTAGCTAACTATGGCTACACCTTC,CASSVDRTGLANYGYTF
TRBD2,TRBV3-1/TRBV3-2,TRBJ2-7,NA,TGTGCCAGCAGCCGCGGGGAGGGAGCCTACGAGCAGTACTTC,CASSRGEGAYEQYF
NA,TRBV25-1,TRBJ1-6,NA,TGTGCCAGCACCTTCGGGGATTCACCCCTCCACTTT,CASTFGDSPLHF
NA,TRBV5-4,TRBJ1-5,NA,TGTGCCAGCAGCCCCGGTCCCAATCAGCCCCAGCATTTT,CASSPGPNQPQHF
TRBD2,TRBV24-1,TRBJ2-1,NA,TGTGCCACCTGCTCAGAAGCCCTAGCGGGGGCGAAAGGGAGCTCCTACAATGAGCAGTTCTTC,CATCSEALAGAKGSSYNEQFF
TRBD2,TRBV9,TRBJ2-1,NA,TGTGCCAGCAGCGTAGGGAGCGGGATGTACATTGAGCAGTTCTTC,CASSVGSGMYIEQFF
NA,TRBV9,TRBJ2-1,NA,TGTGCCAGCAGCGTAGCGTCCCAAGGGGCCTCCTACAATGAGCAGTTCTTC,CASSVASQGASYNEQFF
NA,TRBV5-4,TRBJ2-1,NA,TGTGCCAGCCAACTAACTAGCTCCTACAATGAGCAGTTCTTC,CASQLTSSYNEQFF
NA,TRBV19,TRBJ1-1,NA,TGTGCCAGTAGTATAAGGAACGGGGGCACTGAAGCTTTCTTT,CASSIRNGGTEAFF
NA,TRBV5-1,TRBJ2-1,NA,TGCGCCAGCAGCTTGGGTTCGGACACCTCCTACAATGAGCAGTTCTTC,CASSLGSDTSYNEQFF
NA,TRBV13,TRBJ1-3,NA,TGTGCCAGCACCCTCAGGGGAGGGAGGGACTCTGGAAACACCATATATTTT,CASTLRGGRDSGNTIYF
TRBD2,TRBV7-6,TRBJ2-1,NA,TGTGCCAGCAGCTTAGGGGTCTTAGCGGGACCCGACAATGAGCAGTTCTTC,CASSLGVLAGPDNEQFF
NA,TRBV6-5,TRBJ1-3,NA,TGTGCCAGCTTTACAGGGCACGGAAACACCATATATTTT,CASFTGHGNTIYF
TRBD2,TRBV27,TRBJ2-6,NA,TGTGCCAGCAGTCGCACCGCCGGGACTAGCGGGCCCTCTGGGGCCAACGTCCTGACTTTC,CASSRTAGTSGPSGANVLTF
NA,TRBV27,TRBJ1-5,NA,TGTGCCAGCAGTTTAGGGGAGGGAAGACAGCCCCAGCATTTT,CASSLGEGRQPQHF
NA,TRBV5-1,TRBJ1-4,NA,TGCGCCAGCAGCTTTACCCTGGGAGATGAAAAACTGTTTTTT,CASSFTLGDEKLFF
TRBD1,TRBV2,TRBJ2-1,few,TGTGCCAGCAGGCGGACAGGGGTTTTAAATGAGCAGTTCTTC,CASRRTGVLNEQFF
TRBD2,TRBV3-1/TRBV3-2,TRBJ2-7,NA,TGTGCCAGCAGCCGTATCTTACCTAGCGGCCCCTCCTACGAGCAGTACTTC,CASSRILPSGPSYEQYF
TRBD1,TRBV11-2,TRBJ1-3,once,TGTGCCAGCAGCCGCAGGGGGCCTGGAAACACCATATATTTT,CASSRRGPGNTIYF
TRBD1,TRBV7-9,TRBJ1-6,once,TGTGCCAGCAGCTTCGGACAGGGGTGGAATTCACCCCTCCACTTT,CASSFGQGWNSPLHF
NA,TRBV7-2,TRBJ1-1,NA,TGTGCCAGCAGCTTTACAGGGTCGGCAACTGAAGCTTTCTTT,CASSFTGSATEAFF
TRBD1,TRBV30,TRBJ1-5,NA,TGTGCCTTCGGGACAGGGAGAAACCAACGGTATCAGCCCCAGCATTTT,CAFGTGRNQRYQPQHF
NA,TRBV6-5,TRBJ1-1,NA,TGTGCCAGCCGGGGGGCGGTCACTGAAGCTTTCTTT,CASRGAVTEAFF
NA,TRBV25-1,TRBJ1-1,once,TGTGCCAGCAGTGAAAGCACAGGGTCGATAATGAACACTGAAGCTTTCTTT,CASSESTGSIMNTEAFF
TRBD1,TRBV19,TRBJ2-1,NA,TGTGCCAGTTCGGAGACAGGGTCCGTCAATGAGCAGTTCTTC,CASSETGSVNEQFF
TRBD1,TRBV4-2,TRBJ1-2,NA,TGTGCCAGCAGCCAGGATCCACAGGGGGCGGAGAGGGGCTACACCTTC,CASSQDPQGAERGYTF
NA,TRBV6-5,TRBJ2-5,NA,TGTGCCAGCAGTTTAGCCCCACCTTCTCAAGAGACCCAGTACTTC,CASSLAPPSQETQYF
TRBD2,TRBV9,TRBJ2-3,NA,TGTGCCAGCAGATCTAGCGGGGGGACCACAGATACGCAGTATTTT,CASRSSGGTTDTQYF
NA,TRBV5-6,TRBJ2-1,NA,TGTGCCAGCAGCTTGGAAAGCGGGTACAATGAGCAGTTCTTC,CASSLESGYNEQFF
NA,TRBV27,TRBJ2-7,NA,TGTGCCAGCAGTATACCAGGGAAATTCTACGAGCAGTACTTC,CASSIPGKFYEQYF
TRBD1,TRBV27,TRBJ1-5,NA,TGTGCCACCAACCCAGGGGGCTGGAGCAATCAGCCCCAGCATTTT,CATNPGGWSNQPQHF
NA,TRBV7-2,TRBJ2-5,NA,TGTGCCAGCAGCTTAGGGGGGCTAGCGGAATGGGAGACCCAGTACTTC,CASSLGGLAEWETQYF
NA,TRBV19,TRBJ1-1,NA,TGTGCCAGTAGGGACAGCTTGAACACTGAAGCTTTCTTT,CASRDSLNTEAFF
NA,TRBV19,TRBJ1-1,NA,TGTGCCAGTAGTATAGATCAGTCGAACACTGAAGCTTTCTTT,CASSIDQSNTEAFF
NA,TRBV2,TRBJ1-4,NA,TGTGCCAGCAGGGGGGGTCCGGCAGAAAAACTGTTTTTT,CASRGGPAEKLFF
TRBD1,TRBV25-1,TRBJ2-7,NA,TGTGCCAGCAGTTACCGGGACAGGGATGCCCACGAGCAGTACTTC,CASSYRDRDAHEQYF